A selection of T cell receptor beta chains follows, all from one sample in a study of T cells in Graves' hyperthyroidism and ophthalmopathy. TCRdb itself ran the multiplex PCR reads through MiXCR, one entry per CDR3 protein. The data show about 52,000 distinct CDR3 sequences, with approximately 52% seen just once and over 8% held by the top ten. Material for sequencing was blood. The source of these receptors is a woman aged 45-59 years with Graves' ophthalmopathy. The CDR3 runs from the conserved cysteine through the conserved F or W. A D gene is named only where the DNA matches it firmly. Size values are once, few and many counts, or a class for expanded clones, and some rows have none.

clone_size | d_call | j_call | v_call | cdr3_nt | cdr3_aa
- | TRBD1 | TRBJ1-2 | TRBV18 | TGTGCCAGCTCACCCGACAGGGCCGTCTATGGCTACGCCTTC | CASSPDRAVYGYAF
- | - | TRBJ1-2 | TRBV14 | TGTGCCAGCAGCCCCTCGCTGGGGGAACGAGGTTGGGAAGGCTACACCTTC | CASSPSLGERGWEGYTF
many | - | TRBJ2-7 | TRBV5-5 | TGTGCCAGCAGCTTTCTGGGGGGCTACGAGCAGTACTTC | CASSFLGGYEQYF
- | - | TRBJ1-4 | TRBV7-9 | TGTGCCAGCAGCTTAGCGGGTGGCAATGAAAAACTGTTTTTT | CASSLAGGNEKLFF
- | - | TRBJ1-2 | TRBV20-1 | TGCAGTGCTAGGACGGGGTCAGGGTATGGCTACACCTTC | CSARTGSGYGYTF
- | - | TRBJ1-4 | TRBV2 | TGTGCCAGCAGTGAGATGAGGGGCAATGAAAAACTGTTTTTT | CASSEMRGNEKLFF
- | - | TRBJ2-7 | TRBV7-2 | TGTGCCAGCAGCTTAGCGGCGGCGGACGAGCAGTACTTC | CASSLAAADEQYF
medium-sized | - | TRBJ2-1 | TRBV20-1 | TGCAGTGCTAGTGCTATCAACGATGAGCAGTTCTTC | CSASAINDEQFF
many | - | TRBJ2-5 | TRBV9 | TGTGCCAGCAGCGTAGGCCCGGGACTGAACCAAGAGACCCAGTACTTC | CASSVGPGLNQETQYF
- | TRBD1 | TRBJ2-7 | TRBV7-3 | TGTGCCAGCAGCAACGACAGGGGGGGTTACAAGCAGTACTTC | CASSNDRGGYKQYF
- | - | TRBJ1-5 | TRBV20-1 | TGCAGTTGTTGCCAGGGTCAGCCCCAGCATTTT | CSCCQGQPQHF
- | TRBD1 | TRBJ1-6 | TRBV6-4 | TGTGCCAGCAGCGCGACAGGGGAAGGTTCACCCCTCCACTTT | CASSATGEGSPLHF
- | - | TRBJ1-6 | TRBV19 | TGTGCCAGTATCATCTGGGGCTCCTATAATTCACCCCTCCACTTT | CASIIWGSYNSPLHF
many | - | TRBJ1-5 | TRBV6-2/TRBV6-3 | TGTGCCAGCACCTTGAGAGGGGAGCAGCCCCAGCATTTT | CASTLRGEQPQHF
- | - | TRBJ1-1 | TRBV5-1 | TGCGCCAGCAGTCGGGACTTCCTGGGCGAAGCTCTCTTT | CASSRDFLGEALF
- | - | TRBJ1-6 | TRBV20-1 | TGCAGTGCCGCACATGGAAGCTCCTACAATTCACCCCTCCACTTT | CSAAHGSSYNSPLHF
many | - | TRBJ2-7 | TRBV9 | TGTGCCAGCAGCGCCTCCGGCAACTACGAGCAGTACTTC | CASSASGNYEQYF
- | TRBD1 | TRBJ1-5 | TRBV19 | TGTGCCAGTAGTATTTCGGGACAGGGTGGGGGCCAGGGAGCGCCCCAGCATTTT | CASSISGQGGGQGAPQHF
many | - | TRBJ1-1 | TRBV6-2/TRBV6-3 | TGTGCCAGCAGTTTTTCCGGGGAAGGCACTGAAGCTTTCTTT | CASSFSGEGTEAFF
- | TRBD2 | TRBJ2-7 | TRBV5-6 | TGTGCCAGCAGCTTGGGGGGGGGGTCCCCCGTTCTCGCCTACGAGCAGTACTTC | CASSLGGGSPVLAYEQYF
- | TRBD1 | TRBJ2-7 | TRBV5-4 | TGTGCCAGCAGCCAGGACAGGGCCTACGAGCAGTACTTC | CASSQDRAYEQYF
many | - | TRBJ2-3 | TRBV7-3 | TGTGCCAGCACCAGCCTTCCCGGGGATACGCAGTATTTT | CASTSLPGDTQYF
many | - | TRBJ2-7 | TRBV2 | TGTGCCAGCAGTGCTGGGTCGATAGCCTACGAGCAGTACTTC | CASSAGSIAYEQYF
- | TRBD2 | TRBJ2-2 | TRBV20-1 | TGCAGTGCCCCCGGGGGGGGCACCGGGGAGCTGTTTTTT | CSAPGGGTGELFF
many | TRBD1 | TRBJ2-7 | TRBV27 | TGTGCCAGCAGTATCCGACAGGGGTACGAGCAGTACTTC | CASSIRQGYEQYF
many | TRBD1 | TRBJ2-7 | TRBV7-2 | TGTGCCAGCAGTCTAATGGGACAGGGAGGGGAGCAGTACTTC | CASSLMGQGGEQYF
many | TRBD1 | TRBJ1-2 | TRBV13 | TGTGCCAGCAGCTCAACCGGGACAGGCAACTATGGCTACACCTTC | CASSSTGTGNYGYTF
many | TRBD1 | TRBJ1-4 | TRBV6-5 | TGTGCCAGCAGTTATGCGGGGACAGGGGGCTCGGGTGAAAAACTGTTTTTT | CASSYAGTGGSGEKLFF
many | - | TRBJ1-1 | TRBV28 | TGTGCAACGGGGTACACTGAAGCTTTCTTT | CATGYTEAFF